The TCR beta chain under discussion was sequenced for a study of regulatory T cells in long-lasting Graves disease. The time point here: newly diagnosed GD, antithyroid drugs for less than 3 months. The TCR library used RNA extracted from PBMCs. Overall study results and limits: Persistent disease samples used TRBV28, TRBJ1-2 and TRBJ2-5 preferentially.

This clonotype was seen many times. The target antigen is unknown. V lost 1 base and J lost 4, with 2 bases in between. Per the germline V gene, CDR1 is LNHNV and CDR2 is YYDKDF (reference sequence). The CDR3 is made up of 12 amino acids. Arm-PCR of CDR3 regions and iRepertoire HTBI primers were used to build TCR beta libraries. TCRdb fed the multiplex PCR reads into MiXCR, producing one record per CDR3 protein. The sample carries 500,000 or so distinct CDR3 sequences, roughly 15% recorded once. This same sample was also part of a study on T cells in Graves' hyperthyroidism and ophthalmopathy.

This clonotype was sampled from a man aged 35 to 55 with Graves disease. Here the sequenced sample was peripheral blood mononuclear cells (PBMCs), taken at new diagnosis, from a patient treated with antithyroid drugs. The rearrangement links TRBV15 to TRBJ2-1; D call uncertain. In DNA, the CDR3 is TGTGCCACCAGCAGAGCATACAATGAGCAGTTCTTC. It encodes CATSRAYNEQFF.